The rows below give T cell receptor beta chains drawn from one sample of a study of PD-1 blockade in mismatch repair-deficient tumors. Sequencing used immunoSEQ multiplex PCR; TCRdb keeps in-frame clones, though not all of them. The sample gives 100,000 to 150,000 clones, 86% of which show up once; approximately 15% is in the top ten. Here the sequenced sample was peripheral blood, taken 44 weeks after starting pembrolizumab. The receptors originated from an adult with mismatch repair-deficient cancer. Both conserved end residues are part of each CDR3. The order of the fields is CDR3 length, clone size, V gene, D gene, J gene, CDR3 protein, CDR3 DNA. A D gene is named only where the DNA matches it firmly. Some rows have no size entry. The others give once, few or many, or a class for an expanded clone.

13	.	TRBV18	.	TRBJ2-7	CASSMGPTYEQYF	TGTGCCAGCTCAATGGGTCCCACCTACGAGCAGTACTTC
14	.	TRBV15	.	TRBJ1-2	CATSRDSINYGYTF	TGTGCCACCAGCAGAGACAGTATAAACTATGGCTACACCTTC
16	once	TRBV19	.	TRBJ2-5	CASSTDVLVSKETQYF	TGTGCCAGTAGTACTGACGTACTAGTAAGCAAAGAGACCCAGTACTTC
15	.	TRBV19	TRBD2	TRBJ2-7	CASSIVAGPTYEQYF	TGTGCCAGTAGTATTGTAGCGGGCCCTACCTACGAGCAGTACTTC
19	.	TRBV5-1	TRBD2	TRBJ2-1	CASSLAGTGGLAGGNEQFF	TGCGCCAGCAGCTTGGCAGGGACAGGGGGACTAGCGGGGGGGAATGAGCAGTTCTTC
14	.	TRBV29-1	.	TRBJ2-5	CSVRPGLVWETQYF	TGCAGCGTCCGACCGGGGCTAGTCTGGGAGACCCAGTACTTC
14	.	TRBV7-9	TRBD1	TRBJ1-1	CASSRGDRGTEAFF	TGTGCCAGCAGCAGAGGGGACAGGGGCACTGAAGCTTTCTTT
12	once	TRBV4-1	TRBD2	TRBJ2-7	CASSHPKREISF	TGCGCCAGCAGCCACCCGAAGCGGGAGATAAGCTTC
15	.	TRBV6-1	.	TRBJ2-3	CASSTRLDPTDTQYF	TGTGCCAGCAGTACCCGCCTAGATCCCACAGATACGCAGTATTTT
15	.	TRBV9	.	TRBJ2-1	CASSAGLSSYNEQFF	TGTGCCAGCAGCGCAGGCCTGAGCTCCTACAATGAGCAGTTCTTC
15	.	TRBV28	.	TRBJ2-5	CASSPTGGRQETQYF	TGTGCCAGCAGTCCGACCGGGGGCAGACAAGAGACCCAGTACTTC
13	.	TRBV7-9	.	TRBJ1-1	CASSLVGTFEAFF	TGTGCCAGCAGCTTAGTGGGGACCTTTGAAGCTTTCTTT
17	.	TRBV5-8	.	TRBJ1-4	CASSLLRFISTNEKLFF	TGTGCCAGCAGCCTCCTCCGATTCATCTCAACTAATGAAAAACTGTTTTTT
13	.	TRBV10-3	.	TRBJ1-2	CAISTPDEGGYTF	TGTGCCATCAGTACCCCTGACGAGGGTGGCTACACCTTC
13	.	TRBV7-9	.	TRBJ2-3	CASSSASTDTQYF	TGTGCCAGCAGCTCGGCTAGCACAGATACGCAGTATTTT
16	.	TRBV21-1	.	TRBJ1-1	CASSKENDAGRTEAFF	TGTGCCAGCAGCAAAGAAAATGATGCAGGGCGAACTGAAGCTTTCTTT
13	.	TRBV29-1	.	TRBJ2-7	CSVEAGERYEQYF	TGCAGCGTTGAAGCGGGAGAACGGTACGAGCAGTACTTC
14	.	TRBV11-3	.	TRBJ2-3	CASSLNRYTDTQYF	TGTGCCAGCAGCCTAAATCGTTACACAGATACGCAGTATTTT
16	.	TRBV7-8	.	TRBJ2-5	CASSLAAWTSKETQYF	TGTGCCAGCAGCTTGGCTGCTTGGACTTCTAAAGAGACCCAGTACTTC
15	.	TRBV11-3	.	TRBJ2-1	CASSARRGAYNEQFF	TGTGCCAGCAGCGCTAGAAGGGGCGCCTACAATGAGCAGTTCTTC
13	.	TRBV30	.	TRBJ1-1	CAWTAVGNTEAFF	TGTGCCTGGACGGCTGTGGGGAACACTGAAGCTTTCTTT
15	.	TRBV11-2	.	TRBJ2-4	CASSLRAGAKNIQYF	TGTGCCAGCAGCCTCCGAGCGGGAGCCAAAAACATTCAGTACTTC
13	.	TRBV10-2	TRBD2	TRBJ2-1	CASQREGRGEQFF	TGCGCCAGCCAGCGGGAAGGTAGAGGTGAGCAGTTCTTC
15	.	TRBV6-5	.	TRBJ2-2	CASSSWGSLTGELFF	TGTGCCAGCAGTTCCTGGGGGTCACTAACCGGGGAGCTGTTTTTT
12	.	TRBV11-2	.	TRBJ1-1	CASSSRRPEAFF	TGTGCCAGCAGCTCTCGGCGGCCTGAAGCTTTCTTT
14	.	TRBV6-6	TRBD2	TRBJ2-7	CASTKLATTYEQYF	TGTGCCAGCACGAAACTAGCGACCACCTACGAGCAGTACTTC
15	.	TRBV6-5	.	TRBJ1-5	CASSTRGEGNQPQHF	TGTGCCAGCAGTACCCGAGGAGAGGGAAATCAGCCCCAGCATTTT
13	.	TRBV2	TRBD1	TRBJ2-7	CASSADRGNEQYF	TGTGCCAGCAGTGCGGACAGGGGGAACGAGCAGTACTTC
16	.	TRBV7-9	TRBD1	TRBJ2-7	CASSLVRRTGESEQYF	TGTGCCAGCAGCTTGGTCCGGAGGACAGGGGAGTCCGAGCAGTACTTC
16	.	TRBV4-1	TRBD2	TRBJ2-4	CASRQTLAGERNIQYF	TGCGCCAGCAGACAGACCCTAGCGGGAGAGAGGAACATTCAGTACTTC
12	.	TRBV29-1	.	TRBJ1-1	CSVHSLNTEAFF	TGCAGCGTCCACAGTCTCAACACTGAAGCTTTCTTT
16	.	TRBV2	.	TRBJ1-2	CASNERLAAVRDGYTF	TGTGCCAGCAATGAACGTTTGGCGGCGGTTAGAGATGGCTACACCTTC
14	.	TRBV10-2	.	TRBJ1-5	CASSEGGGDQPQHF	TGCGCCAGCAGTGAGGGGGGAGGCGATCAGCCCCAGCATTTT
14	once	TRBV11-2	.	TRBJ2-5	CASSATGLGETQYF	TGTGCCAGCAGCGCGACAGGTCTTGGGGAGACCCAGTACTTC
15	.	TRBV27	.	TRBJ1-2	CASSLSKAGVYGYTF	TGTGCCAGCAGTTTATCGAAAGCAGGGGTCTATGGCTACACCTTC
12	.	TRBV14	.	TRBJ2-7	CASSPGSYEQYF	TGTGCCAGCAGCCCCGGCTCCTACGAGCAGTACTTC
13	.	TRBV6-5	.	TRBJ2-7	CASSYTFTYEQYF	TGTGCCAGCAGTTACACCTTTACCTACGAGCAGTACTTC
15	.	TRBV4-2	.	TRBJ2-6	CASSQVLSGANVLTF	TGTGCCAGCAGCCAAGTCCTCTCTGGGGCCAACGTCCTGACTTTC
15	few	TRBV27	TRBD2	TRBJ2-7	CASSFSTSGSYEQYF	TGTGCCAGCAGTTTCAGCACTAGCGGTTCCTACGAGCAGTACTTC
14	.	TRBV5-6	TRBD1	TRBJ1-1	CASSTDREGTEAFF	TGTGCCAGCAGCACTGACAGGGAAGGCACTGAAGCTTTCTTT
18	.	TRBV11-2	.	TRBJ2-5	CASSLARGYKPFQETQYF	TGTGCCAGCAGCTTAGCCCGGGGGTATAAACCATTTCAAGAGACCCAGTACTTC
16	.	TRBV5-5	TRBD1	TRBJ1-5	CASSTGTGGFFQPQHF	TGTGCCAGCAGCACCGGGACAGGGGGTTTTTTTCAGCCCCAGCATTTT
18	.	TRBV27	TRBD1	TRBJ2-6	CASRPEGQGVYGANVLTF	TGTGCCAGCAGACCTGAGGGACAGGGGGTATACGGGGCCAACGTCCTGACTTTC
15	.	TRBV4-1	.	TRBJ2-3	CASSQVGLFTDTQYF	TGCGCCAGCAGCCAAGTGGGTCTTTTCACAGATACGCAGTATTTT
16	.	TRBV6-5	TRBD2	TRBJ2-5	CASSYRPSGSQETQYF	TGTGCCAGCAGTTACCGACCGAGCGGGAGCCAAGAGACCCAGTACTTC
13	.	TRBV7-6	.	TRBJ2-5	CASSLGGQETQYF	TGTGCCAGCAGCTTAGGCGGCCAAGAGACCCAGTACTTC
17	.	TRBV6-8	TRBD1	TRBJ2-3	CASSYCLRDRPGDTQYF	TGTGCCAGCAGTTACTGCCTCCGGGACAGGCCCGGAGATACGCAGTATTTT
15	.	TRBV7-3	TRBD2	TRBJ2-1	CASSFVLAGYNEQFF	TGTGCCAGCAGCTTTGTACTAGCGGGTTACAATGAGCAGTTCTTC
15	.	TRBV6-5	.	TRBJ2-3	CASSTRWGGVDTQYF	TGTGCCAGCAGTACGAGGTGGGGCGGGGTAGATACGCAGTATTTT
14	.	TRBV11-3	.	TRBJ2-7	CASSFSGGDYEQYF	TGTGCCAGCAGCTTCAGCGGAGGAGACTACGAGCAGTACTTC
15	.	TRBV28	.	TRBJ2-4	CASSLVGLAKNIQYF	TGTGCCAGCAGTCTCGTTGGACTAGCCAAAAACATTCAGTACTTC
15	.	TRBV27	TRBD2	TRBJ2-7	CASSLSAGETYEQYF	TGTGCCAGCAGTTTATCGGCGGGAGAGACCTACGAGCAGTACTTC
14	.	TRBV28	TRBD1	TRBJ2-7	CASSFPGQTYEQYF	TGTGCCAGCAGTTTTCCGGGACAGACCTACGAGCAGTACTTC
14	.	TRBV29-1	TRBD2	TRBJ2-1	CSVTGTSTYNEQFF	TGCAGCGTCACCGGGACTAGCACGTACAATGAGCAGTTCTTC
12	.	TRBV9	.	TRBJ2-3	CASSVEENTQYF	TGTGCCAGCAGCGTAGAGGAAAATACGCAGTATTTT
15	.	TRBV29-1	TRBD1	TRBJ1-1	CSVEARDRGPREAFF	TGCAGCGTTGAAGCTAGAGACAGGGGCCCTCGTGAAGCTTTCTTT
17	.	TRBV5-1	.	TRBJ2-6	CASTPRLTSSGANVLTF	TGCGCCAGCACCCCCAGACTTACAAGCTCTGGGGCCAACGTCCTGACTTTC
16	.	TRBV27	TRBD1	TRBJ2-7	CASSLYVGQGAYEQYF	TGTGCCAGCAGTTTATACGTTGGTCAGGGGGCATACGAGCAGTACTTC
14	.	TRBV23-1	.	TRBJ1-5	CASSQSGGNQPQHF	TGCGCCAGCAGTCAATCAGGGGGCAATCAGCCCCAGCATTTT